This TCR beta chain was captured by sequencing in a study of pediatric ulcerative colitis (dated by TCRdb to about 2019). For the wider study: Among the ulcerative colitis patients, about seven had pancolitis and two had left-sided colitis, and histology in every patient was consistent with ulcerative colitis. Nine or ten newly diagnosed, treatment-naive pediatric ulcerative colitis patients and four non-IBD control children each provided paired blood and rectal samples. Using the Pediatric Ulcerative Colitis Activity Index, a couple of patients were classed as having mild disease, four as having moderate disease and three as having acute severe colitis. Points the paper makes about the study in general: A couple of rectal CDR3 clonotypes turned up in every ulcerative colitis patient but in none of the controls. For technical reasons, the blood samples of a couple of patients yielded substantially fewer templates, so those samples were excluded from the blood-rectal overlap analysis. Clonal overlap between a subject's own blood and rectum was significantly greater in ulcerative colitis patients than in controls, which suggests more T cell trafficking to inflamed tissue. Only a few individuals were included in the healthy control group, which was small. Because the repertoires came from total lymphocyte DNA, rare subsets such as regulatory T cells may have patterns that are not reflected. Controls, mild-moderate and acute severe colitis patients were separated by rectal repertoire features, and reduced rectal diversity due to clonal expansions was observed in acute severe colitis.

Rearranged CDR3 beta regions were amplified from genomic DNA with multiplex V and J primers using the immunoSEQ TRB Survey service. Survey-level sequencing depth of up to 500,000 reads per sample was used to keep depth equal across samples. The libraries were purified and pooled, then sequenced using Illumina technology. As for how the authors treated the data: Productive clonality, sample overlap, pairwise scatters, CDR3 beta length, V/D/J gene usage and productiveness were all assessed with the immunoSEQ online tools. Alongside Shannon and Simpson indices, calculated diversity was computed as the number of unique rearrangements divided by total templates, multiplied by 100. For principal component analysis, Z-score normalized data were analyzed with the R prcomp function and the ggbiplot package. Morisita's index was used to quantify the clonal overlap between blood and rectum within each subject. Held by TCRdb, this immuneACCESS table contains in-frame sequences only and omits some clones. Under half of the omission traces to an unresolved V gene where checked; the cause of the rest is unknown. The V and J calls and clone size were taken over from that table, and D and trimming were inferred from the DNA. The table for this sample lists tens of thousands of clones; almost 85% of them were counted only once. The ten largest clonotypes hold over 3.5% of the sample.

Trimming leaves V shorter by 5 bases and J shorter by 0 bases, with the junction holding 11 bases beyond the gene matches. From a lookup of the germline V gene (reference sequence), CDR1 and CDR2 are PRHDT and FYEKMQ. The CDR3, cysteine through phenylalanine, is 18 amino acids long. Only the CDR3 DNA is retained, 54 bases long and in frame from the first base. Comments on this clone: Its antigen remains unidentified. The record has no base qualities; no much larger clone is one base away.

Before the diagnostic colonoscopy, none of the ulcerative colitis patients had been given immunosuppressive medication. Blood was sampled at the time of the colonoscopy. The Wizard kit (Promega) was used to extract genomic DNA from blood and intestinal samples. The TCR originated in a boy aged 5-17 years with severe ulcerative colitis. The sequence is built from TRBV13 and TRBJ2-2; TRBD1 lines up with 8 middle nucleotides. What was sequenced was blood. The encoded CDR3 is CASSQSRTGLTNTGELFF. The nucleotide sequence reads TGTGCCAGCAGCCAAAGTAGGACAGGGCTAACGAACACCGGGGAGCTGTTTTTT.